Listed below are T cell receptor beta chains from one sample, sequenced in a study of T cell responses to AZD1222 COVID-19 vaccine. This table comes from immunoSEQ multiplex PCR, and its TCRdb copy is limited to in-frame clones, with some not included. The data contain some 180,000 clones, around 90% of them singletons. Sequencing used peripheral blood, obtained 28 days after the second dose of the MenACWY control vaccine. These receptors were collected from an adult who received the MenACWY meningococcal vaccine as a control. The CDR3 runs from the conserved cysteine through the conserved F or W. A D gene is named only where the DNA matches it firmly. Some rows have no size entry. The others give once, few or many, or a class for an expanded clone.

D gene: TRBD1; clone size: NA; J gene: TRBJ1-2; V gene: TRBV12-3/TRBV12-4; CDR3 protein: CASRRTGSYGYTF; CDR3 DNA: TGTGCCAGCAGGCGGACAGGGTCCTATGGCTACACCTTC
D gene: NA; clone size: NA; J gene: TRBJ1-5; V gene: TRBV6-5; CDR3 protein: CASSNQPQHF; CDR3 DNA: TGTGCCAGCAGCAATCAGCCCCAGCATTTT
D gene: TRBD2; clone size: NA; J gene: TRBJ2-2; V gene: TRBV6-6; CDR3 protein: CASRSLAGVSGELFF; CDR3 DNA: TGTGCCAGCAGGTCACTAGCGGGCGTTAGTGGGGAGCTGTTTTTT
D gene: NA; clone size: NA; J gene: TRBJ1-4; V gene: TRBV4-3; CDR3 protein: CASSANRAVGEKLFF; CDR3 DNA: TGCGCCAGCAGCGCCAACAGGGCGGTCGGTGAAAAACTGTTTTTT
D gene: TRBD2; clone size: few; J gene: TRBJ2-3; V gene: TRBV7-2; CDR3 protein: CASSLSGGVGADTQYF; CDR3 DNA: TGTGCCAGCAGTCTTAGCGGGGGAGTGGGGGCAGATACGCAGTATTTT
D gene: NA; clone size: NA; J gene: TRBJ2-4; V gene: TRBV27; CDR3 protein: CASSLSRDSLLAKNIQYF; CDR3 DNA: TGTGCCAGCAGTTTATCGCGGGACAGCCTCCTAGCCAAAAACATTCAGTACTTC
D gene: TRBD1; clone size: NA; J gene: TRBJ2-2; V gene: TRBV5-1; CDR3 protein: CASSLLRGPINTGELFF; CDR3 DNA: TGCGCCAGCAGCTTACTCAGGGGGCCTATAAACACCGGGGAGCTGTTTTTT
D gene: NA; clone size: NA; J gene: TRBJ1-4; V gene: TRBV9; CDR3 protein: CASSRSGPTNEKLFF; CDR3 DNA: TGTGCCAGCAGCCGAAGTGGGCCAACTAATGAAAAACTGTTTTTT
D gene: NA; clone size: NA; J gene: TRBJ2-7; V gene: TRBV12-3/TRBV12-4; CDR3 protein: CASSRQVSYEQYF; CDR3 DNA: TGTGCCAGCAGTCGACAGGTTTCCTACGAGCAGTACTTC
D gene: TRBD2; clone size: NA; J gene: TRBJ2-3; V gene: TRBV11-2; CDR3 protein: CASSSLGGGSTDTQYF; CDR3 DNA: TGTGCCAGCAGCTCGCTTGGGGGGGGTAGCACAGATACGCAGTATTTT
D gene: TRBD2; clone size: NA; J gene: TRBJ2-3; V gene: TRBV28; CDR3 protein: CASKTRTSGGDTQYF; CDR3 DNA: TGTGCCAGTAAAACTCGGACTAGCGGAGGGGATACGCAGTATTTT
D gene: TRBD2; clone size: NA; J gene: TRBJ2-3; V gene: TRBV7-9; CDR3 protein: CATTPQRGVADTQYF; CDR3 DNA: TGTGCCACCACCCCCCAGCGGGGGGTCGCAGATACGCAGTATTTT
D gene: NA; clone size: NA; J gene: TRBJ1-1; V gene: TRBV29-1; CDR3 protein: CSVGYGGNTEAFF; CDR3 DNA: TGCAGCGTTGGATATGGAGGGAACACTGAAGCTTTCTTT
D gene: TRBD2; clone size: NA; J gene: TRBJ2-5; V gene: TRBV7-3; CDR3 protein: CASSLFSAGRWGETQYF; CDR3 DNA: TGTGCCAGCAGCTTATTTTCAGCGGGAAGATGGGGAGAGACCCAGTACTTC
D gene: NA; clone size: few; J gene: TRBJ2-1; V gene: TRBV5-4; CDR3 protein: CASSLQGNNEQFF; CDR3 DNA: TGTGCCAGCAGCTTGCAGGGGAACAATGAGCAGTTCTTC
D gene: NA; clone size: NA; J gene: TRBJ1-2; V gene: TRBV19; CDR3 protein: CASSMLRGYGYTF; CDR3 DNA: TGTGCCAGTAGTATGCTCAGGGGCTATGGCTACACCTTC
D gene: NA; clone size: NA; J gene: TRBJ1-4; V gene: TRBV5-1; CDR3 protein: CASRHRPEVPTNEKLFF; CDR3 DNA: TGCGCCAGCAGACACCGACCCGAGGTCCCAACTAATGAAAAACTGTTTTTT
D gene: TRBD1; clone size: NA; J gene: TRBJ2-7; V gene: TRBV7-8; CDR3 protein: CASSLGQVAYEQYF; CDR3 DNA: TGTGCCAGCAGCTTGGGACAGGTTGCCTACGAGCAGTACTTC
D gene: NA; clone size: few; J gene: TRBJ2-2; V gene: TRBV30; CDR3 protein: CAWSVLGELFF; CDR3 DNA: TGTGCCTGGAGTGTACTAGGGGAGCTGTTTTTT
D gene: NA; clone size: NA; J gene: TRBJ1-2; V gene: TRBV7-2; CDR3 protein: CASSLEGNEVGGYTF; CDR3 DNA: TGTGCCAGCAGCTTAGAAGGGAATGAGGTCGGGGGCTACACCTTC
D gene: NA; clone size: NA; J gene: TRBJ2-5; V gene: TRBV27; CDR3 protein: CAAGWAEGQYF; CDR3 DNA: TGTGCCGCTGGTTGGGCAGAAGGCCAGTACTTC
D gene: NA; clone size: once; J gene: TRBJ2-7; V gene: TRBV18; CDR3 protein: CASSLLTYEQYF; CDR3 DNA: TGTGCCAGCTCCCTACTAACTTACGAGCAGTACTTC
D gene: TRBD1; clone size: NA; J gene: TRBJ1-6; V gene: TRBV30; CDR3 protein: CAWSLQGDNSPLHF; CDR3 DNA: TGTGCCTGGAGTCTTCAGGGGGATAATTCACCCCTCCACTTT
D gene: NA; clone size: NA; J gene: TRBJ1-4; V gene: TRBV12-5; CDR3 protein: CASGSGRLTWDEKLFF; CDR3 DNA: TGTGCTAGTGGTTCGGGCCGTTTAACTTGGGATGAAAAACTGTTTTTT